This T cell receptor beta chain was found in a study of cytomegalovirus exposure and HLA in healthy donors. Study-level points and caveats: Researchers catalogued around 150 TCR beta chains as cytomegalovirus-associated.

As concerns this clone: What it recognizes is unknown.

Method: immunoSEQ multiplex PCR; TCRdb's copy keeps in-frame clones and lacks some. The repertoire holds 150,000 to 200,000 clones, with approximately 96% as singletons. The validation cohort, a group of roughly 120 subjects, included the donors and was separate from the approximately 660-subject first cohort. This CDR3 has 13 amino acids. Germline V gene lookup returns CDR1 LNHDA and CDR2 SQIVND (reference sequence). Trimming took 11 bases from V and 4 from J, leaving 17 bases between them. The clonotype was recovered from a young woman in good health and CMV-seronegative. Source material: PBMCs. The rearrangement links TRBV19 to TRBJ2-5; D perhaps matches TRBD1 (5 bases). CDR3 region: CASSAQGRETQYF. The DNA for the CDR3 is TGTGCCTCATCAGCCCAGGGCCGAGAGACCCAGTACTTC.